The 21 T cell receptor beta chains below all came from one sample that was sequenced in a study of Graves' ophthalmopathy and Graves' hyperthyroidism. RNA served as the template for amplifying TCR beta CDR3 regions. The authors performed first-round RT-PCR with HTBI primers and then a second-round multiplex PCR. Using its own MiXCR run on the multiplex PCR reads, TCRdb lists one record per CDR3 protein. Seen here are about 620,000 distinct CDR3 sequences, about 24% observed once, and the top ten hold more than 5.5%. Sample: peripheral blood. Receptors were obtained from a woman between 18 and 30 years old with stable Graves' hyperthyroidism. Some clones in this sample may be carry-over from other donors' samples.

V gene TRBV28 combines with J gene TRBJ2-3; D is unclear. Trimming shortened V by 6 bases and J by 5 bases, and 3 bases separated the two germline ends. Germline loops: CDR1 MDHEN, CDR2 SYDVKM. The CDR3 is 10 residues long. The CDR3 sequence: CASSGDTQYF. The CDR3, as DNA: TGTGCCAGCAGCGGAGATACGCAGTATTTT.

This clonotype was seen repeatedly, ten times or more. The genes are TRBV10-3 and TRBJ2-5; tentatively, D is TRBD1 or TRBD2 (6 bases each). In germline, CDR1 is ENHRY, CDR2 SYGVKD. This CDR3 has 15 amino acids. Trimming left V 2 bases short and J 5 bases short, with 15 bases between. In nucleotides, the CDR3 is TGTGCCATCAGTGAGCGAGTGGGGGGCCGTGAGACCCAGTACTTC. As protein: CAISERVGGRETQYF.

This clonotype has only a few counts. The chain is built from TRBV7-3 and TRBJ1-1; the D gene is possibly TRBD1 (6 bases). CDR1 and CDR2 from the germline V gene are SGHTA and FQGTGA. V gave up 5 bases and J gave up 1 base, with 17 bases separating them. This CDR3 has 16 amino acids. The CDR3 DNA reads TGTGCCAGCAGCCGTAACGGAAAGACAGGGAACACTGAAGCTTTCTTT. Residues: CASSRNGKTGNTEAFF.

This clonotype was detected ten times or more. V and J are TRBV7-9 and TRBJ2-2, with 7 positions matching TRBD1. The germline V gene has CDR1 SEHNR and CDR2 FQNEAQ (reference sequence). V trimming: 2 bases; J trimming: 3 bases; junction bases outside the gene matches: 3. The CDR3 runs to 15 residues. As DNA, the CDR3 is TGTGCCAGCAGCTTACGGGACAGAGACACCGGGGAGCTGTTTTTT. It codes for CASSLRDRDTGELFF.

This clonotype was recorded many times. V usage is TRBV15 and J usage is TRBJ2-2; D uncertain. Trimming pared 6 bases from V and 4 bases from J, leaving 3 bases between. CDR1 is LNHNV, CDR2 YYDKDF, per germline (reference sequence). CDR3 length: 11 amino acids. The CDR3 here is CATRVTGELFF. CDR3 sequence (DNA): TGTGCCACCAGGGTCACCGGGGAGCTGTTTTTT.

The chain employs TRBV6-2 or TRBV6-3 and TRBJ2-5; 8 bases map to TRBD1. Trimming at V came to 0 bases and at J to 6 bases, leaving 12 bases not matched to a gene. Germline-derived CDR1 and CDR2 are MNHEY and SVGEGT. This CDR3 has 17 residues. CDR3 nucleotides: TGTGCCAGCAGTTACTCGCCCGCCCGACAGGGGCCAAAGACCCAGTACTTC. Translation: CASSYSPARQGPKTQYF.

There are many counts of this clonotype. The V and J genes are TRBV7-9 and TRBJ1-2, with D unresolved. CDR1 and CDR2 (germline): SEHNR, FQNEAQ (reference sequence). The length of the CDR3 is 14 residues. V was shortened by 1 base and J by 8 bases, with 14 bases between the two germline ends. CDR3 sequence reads: CASSLDGSPLGYTF. CDR3 DNA sequence: TGTGCCAGCAGCTTAGACGGCAGCCCTCTGGGCTACACCTTC.

This clonotype was seen at least ten times. The gene calls are TRBV20-1 and TRBJ2-5, with 8 positions matching TRBD1. With V trimmed by 5 bases and J by 0 bases, 14 bases remained unmatched. There are 17 residues in the CDR3. Germline CDR1 and CDR2: DFQATT and SNEGSKA (reference sequence). The CDR3 loop reads CSASHLLTGGHQETQYF. The CDR3 nucleotides read TGCAGTGCTTCCCATCTCCTTACAGGGGGACACCAAGAGACCCAGTACTTC.

In this sample, this clonotype turned up many times. The germline gene is not matched at one end of the junction; a read error may be the cause. This sequence joins TRBV6-1 and TRBJ1-2, with D hard to call. CDR3 size: 12 residues. CDR1 MNHNS and CDR2 SASEGT come from the germline V gene. The CDR3 sequence is CASSDPLGGYTF. The CDR3 coding sequence is TGTGCCAGTAGTGACCCCCTGGGTGGCTACACCTTC.

This clonotype was detected a few times. The J gene is TRBJ1-1, the V gene TRBV11-1; D is unclear. V was cut by 5 bases and J by 0 bases, with 25 bases left in between. The V gene's germline CDR1 is SGHAT and CDR2 FQDESV (reference sequence). This CDR3 comprises 19 residues. CDR3 residues: CASSPAVREVFVMNTEAFF. For the CDR3, the DNA is TGTGCCAGCAGCCCTGCTGTACGAGAAGTTTTTGTCATGAACACTGAAGCTTTCTTT. The whole variable domain, filled in from reference TRBV11-1 and TRBJ1-1, reads EAEVAQSPRYKITEKSQAVAFWCDPISGHATLYWYRQILGQGPELLVQFQDESVVDDSQLPKDRFSAERLKGVDSTLKIQPAELGDSAMYLCASSPAVREVFVMNTEAFFGQGTRLTVV.

The chain carries TRBV29-1 and TRBJ2-2; D gene uncertain. Trimming shortened V by 0 bases and J by 1 base, and 15 bases separated the two germline ends. There are 17 residues in the CDR3. CDR1 and CDR2 (germline): SQVTM, ANQGSEA. The CDR3 reads CSVEEGGLVENTGELFF. CDR3 nucleotide sequence: TGCAGCGTTGAAGAGGGCGGCCTTGTGGAGAACACCGGGGAGCTGTTTTTT.

At least ten counts were recorded for this clonotype. This chain connects TRBV12-3 or TRBV12-4 to TRBJ1-2, with unresolved D. V was shortened by 5 bases and J by 4 bases, with 14 bases between the two germline ends. The CDR3 totals 14 residues. CDR3 sequence: CASSPSYGLYGYTF. CDR3 DNA: TGTGCCAGCAGTCCCTCTTATGGCCTCTATGGCTACACCTTC.

This clonotype was found many times. The rearrangement joins TRBV20-1 to TRBJ1-2; TRBD1 matches 7 bases. Losses at the gene ends were 6 bases for V and 3 bases for J; bases not matched to a gene: 19. Germline V gene lookup returns CDR1 DFQATT and CDR2 SNEGSKA (reference sequence). CDR3 length: 17 amino acids. CDR3 protein: CSAVNRGGGRDDYGYTF. The CDR3 DNA reads TGCAGTGCCGTCAACAGGGGAGGAGGGCGAGATGACTATGGCTACACCTTC.

This clonotype has ten or more counts. CDR3 residues: CATTTDRASYEQYF. The CDR3 DNA is TGTGCCACCACAACAGACAGGGCCTCCTACGAGCAGTACTTC. The V gene is TRBV6-1, the J gene TRBJ2-7, with 7 positions matching TRBD1. CDR1 and CDR2 from the germline V gene are MNHNS and SASEGT. V lost 10 bases and J lost 0; bases outside the gene matches: 9. CDR3 length equals 14 residues.

This clonotype was picked up many times. The CDR3 nucleotides read TGTGCCAGCAGTATGGGTCTTACCTATGGCTACACCTTC. Residues: CASSMGLTYGYTF. The chain has TRBV12-3 or TRBV12-4 and TRBJ1-2; D remains unclear. This CDR3 contains 13 residues. Trimming removed 5 bases from V and 4 bases from J, with 11 bases in between.

CDR3 in amino acids: CASSSPGTLMTQYF. The CDR3 DNA reads TGTGCCAGCAGTTCACCGGGGACGTTGATGACCCAGTACTTC. The chain uses TRBV12-3 or TRBV12-4 and TRBJ2-5, with D possibly being TRBD1 or TRBD2 (5 bases each). This CDR3 has 14 amino acids. Trimming shortened V by 4 bases and J by 7 bases, and 16 bases separated the two germline ends.

This clonotype was found a few times. The V and J genes are TRBV12-3 or TRBV12-4 and TRBJ2-5, with TRBD1 as a possible D gene (5 bases). The CDR3 runs to 14 residues. Trimming left V 6 bases short and J 2 bases short, with 13 bases between. The DNA of the CDR3 is TGTGCCAGCAGCGAGACAGTTCTTCAAGAGACCCAGTACTTC. Translation: CASSETVLQETQYF.

At least ten counts were recorded for this clonotype. V and J are TRBV9 and TRBJ1-2, with 7 bases identical to TRBD1. The CDR3 runs to 13 residues. Trimming removed 8 bases from V and 2 bases from J; junction bases left unmatched: 6. Germline CDR1 and CDR2: SGDLS and YYNGEE. The CDR3 here is CASRTGANYGYTF. CDR3 nucleotides: TGTGCCAGTAGGACAGGAGCGAACTATGGCTACACCTTC.

This clonotype appeared many times. The rearrangement uses TRBV6-1 and TRBJ2-7; perhaps TRBD1 as D (5 bases). Between the trimmed V and J ends, which lost 5 bases and 2 bases, there was a span of 16 bases. Germline assignment: CDR1 MNHNS and CDR2 SASEGT. The CDR3 totals 15 residues. CDR3 loop: CASSPPQGRTYEQYF. CDR3 DNA: TGTGCCAGCAGTCCCCCTCAGGGAAGGACCTACGAGCAGTACTTC.

J is TRBJ2-5 and V is TRBV29-1; no firm D call. The germline gives CDR1 SQVTM, CDR2 ANQGSEA. This CDR3 comprises 8 residues. The CDR3 DNA sequence: TGCAGGCAAGAGACCCAGTACTTC. Protein sequence: CRQETQYF.

The chain uses TRBV6-1 and TRBJ2-7, with D possibly matching TRBD1 (6 bases). Trimming took off 6 bases at V and 6 bases at J, with 12 bases between the two ends. CDR1 and CDR2 (germline): MNHNS, SASEGT. CDR3 length: 12 amino acids. The CDR3 region is CASSPRGPEQYF. CDR3 nucleotide sequence: TGTGCCAGCAGCCCCAGGGGACCCGAGCAGTACTTC.